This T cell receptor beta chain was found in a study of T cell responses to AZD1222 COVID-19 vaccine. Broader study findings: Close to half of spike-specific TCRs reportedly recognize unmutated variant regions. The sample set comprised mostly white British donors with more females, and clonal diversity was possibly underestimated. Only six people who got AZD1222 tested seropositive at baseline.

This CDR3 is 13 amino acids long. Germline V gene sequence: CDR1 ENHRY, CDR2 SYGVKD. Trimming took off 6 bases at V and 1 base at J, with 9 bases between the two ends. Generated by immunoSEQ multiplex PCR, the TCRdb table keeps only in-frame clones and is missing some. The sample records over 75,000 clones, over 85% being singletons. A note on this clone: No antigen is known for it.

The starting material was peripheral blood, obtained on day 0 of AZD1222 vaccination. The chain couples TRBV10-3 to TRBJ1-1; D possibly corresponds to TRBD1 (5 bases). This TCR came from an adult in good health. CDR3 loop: CAIRGEANTEAFF. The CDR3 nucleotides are TGTGCCATCAGGGGGGAGGCGAACACTGAAGCTTTCTTT.